These T cell receptor beta chains were read from a single sample in a study of blood T cell repertoires in COVID-19. Some clones are missing from TCRdb's copy, which holds only in-frame ones; the method was immunoSEQ multiplex PCR. Among about 380,000 clones listed, 88% were seen once. Material: PBMCs or T cells enriched from blood (not recorded which). These receptors all stem from a woman between 18 and 29 years old who had recovered from COVID-19. Each CDR3 is given without its conserved first and last residue. Each record gives: V gene, CDR3 protein.

TRBV27 | ASRTPGTENTEAF
TRBV29-1 | SVPAVGHTPLAKNIQY
TRBV2 | ASSAQSSNQPQH
TRBV19 | ASRRDRENIQY
TRBV14 | ASSTLGTVEAF
TRBV5-1 | ASSNRASSGNTIY
TRBV4-1 | ASSSKQGAANEKLF
TRBV18 | ASSRQGAGDTQY
TRBV5-5 | ASSLGPTGVGQPQH
TRBV3-1/TRBV3-2 | ASSSSTAGARNEQF
TRBV7-3 | ASSETGSTDTQY
TRBV7-2 | ASSPLQGGYNEQF
TRBV27 | ASSSHNPVKLF
TRBV30 | AWGRADLMNTEAF
TRBV5-1 | ASSLEQAGGYT
TRBV19 | ASGTGVSLYNSPLH
TRBV19 | ASFGAGGSGNTIY
TRBV7-3 | ASSLTQGRFDTGELF
TRBV15 | ATSTGQGASPLH
TRBV19 | ASSYGQVYGYT
TRBV5-1 | ASLSGGTNTEAF
TRBV5-1 | ASSLAPSGGQETQY
TRBV19 | ASSIRDRGYIQY
TRBV6-5 | ASGRGDSGNTIY
TRBV15 | ALPRGYT
TRBV9 | ASSHTSGGFSYNEQF
TRBV7-2 | ASSLGRTSGGSVTQY
TRBV2 | ASSYRGFGGQPQH
TRBV3-1/TRBV3-2 | ASGQEGAAFTDTQY
TRBV27 | ASRPGLAGGQSFHEQF
TRBV28 | ASSQTLRQGNEQY
TRBV6-5 | ASSYQAKLF
TRBV9 | ASSGTSGGYNEQF
TRBV3-1/TRBV3-2 | ASSPDTGNSPLH
TRBV11-2 | ASSLGGTGGIGANVLT
TRBV6-2/TRBV6-3 | ASSRLGAPLH
TRBV7-8 | ASTDRAHTEAF
TRBV19 | ASSIGADTIY
TRBV15 | ATSKERLSGNTIY
TRBV5-1 | ASSLEGVRNTEAF
TRBV30 | AWSSEREGTGELF
TRBV5-6 | ASSLGLRSDYTRVYEQY
TRBV7-3 | ASSLSGEFEQF